This T cell receptor (beta chain) stems from a study of blood T cell repertoires in COVID-19. Study summary: There were acute and convalescent COVID-19 samples, and they came from the United States, Italy and Spain.

Per the original methods: Reference gene primers were amplified, and this amplification served to estimate nucleated cell counts. Method: immunoSEQ multiplex PCR; TCRdb's copy keeps in-frame clones and lacks some. The V and J calls and clone size were taken over from that table, and D and trimming were inferred from the DNA. The data contain about 170,000 clones, more than 75% of them singletons. The germline gives CDR1 LNHDA, CDR2 SQIVND (reference sequence). This CDR3 has 14 amino acids. Trimming took 7 bases from V and 0 from J, leaving 10 bases between them. The chain couples TRBV19 to TRBJ1-3, with D unclear. This receptor was obtained from a man aged 18 to 30 with COVID-19, enrolled during active disease. The source material was peripheral blood. DNA of the CDR3: TGTGCCAGTAAACAGCAATCCTCTGGAAACACCATATATTTT. Translation: CASKQQSSGNTIYF. Looking up the rest from reference TRBV19 and TRBJ1-3 gives the full variable domain: DGGITQSPKYLFRKEGQNVTLSCEQNLNHDAMYWYRQDPGQGLRLIYYSQIVNDFQKGDIAEGYSVSREKKESFPLTVTSAQKNPTAFYLCASKQQSSGNTIYFGEGSWLTVV.